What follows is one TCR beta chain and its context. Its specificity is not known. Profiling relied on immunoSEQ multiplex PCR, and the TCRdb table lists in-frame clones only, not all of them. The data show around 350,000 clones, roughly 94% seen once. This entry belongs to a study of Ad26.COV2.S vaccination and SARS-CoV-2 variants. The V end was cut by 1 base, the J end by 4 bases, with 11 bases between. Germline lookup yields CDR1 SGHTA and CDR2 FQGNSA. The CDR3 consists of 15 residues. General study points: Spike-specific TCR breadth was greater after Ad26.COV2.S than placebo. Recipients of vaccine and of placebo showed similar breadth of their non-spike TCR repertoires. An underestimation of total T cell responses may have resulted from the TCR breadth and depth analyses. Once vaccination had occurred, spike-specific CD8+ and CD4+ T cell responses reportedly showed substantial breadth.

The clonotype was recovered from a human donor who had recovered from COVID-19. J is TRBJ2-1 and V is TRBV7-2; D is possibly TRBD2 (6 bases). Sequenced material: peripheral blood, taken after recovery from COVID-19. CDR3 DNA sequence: TGTGCCAGCAGCTTAGTCGGGACTCAATACAATGAGCAGTTCTTC. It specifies CASSLVGTQYNEQFF. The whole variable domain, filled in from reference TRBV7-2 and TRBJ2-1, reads GAGVSQSPSNKVTEKGKDVELRCDPISGHTALYWYRQSLGQGLEFLIYFQGNSAPDKSGLPSDRFSAERTGGSVSTLTIQRTQQEDSAVYLCASSLVGTQYNEQFFGPGTRLTVL.